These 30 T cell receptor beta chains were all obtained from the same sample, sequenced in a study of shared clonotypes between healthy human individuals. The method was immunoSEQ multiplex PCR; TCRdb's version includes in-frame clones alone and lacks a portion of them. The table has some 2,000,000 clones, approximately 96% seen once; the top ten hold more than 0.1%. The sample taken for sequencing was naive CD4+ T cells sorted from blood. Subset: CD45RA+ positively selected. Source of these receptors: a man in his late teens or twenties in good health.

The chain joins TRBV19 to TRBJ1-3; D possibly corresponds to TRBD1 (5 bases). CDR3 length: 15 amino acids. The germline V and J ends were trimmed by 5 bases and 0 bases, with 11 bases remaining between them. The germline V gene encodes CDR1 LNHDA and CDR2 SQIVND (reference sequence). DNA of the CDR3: TGTGCCAGTAGTTTCGGGACGGACTCTGGAAACACCATATATTTT. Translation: CASSFGTDSGNTIYF.

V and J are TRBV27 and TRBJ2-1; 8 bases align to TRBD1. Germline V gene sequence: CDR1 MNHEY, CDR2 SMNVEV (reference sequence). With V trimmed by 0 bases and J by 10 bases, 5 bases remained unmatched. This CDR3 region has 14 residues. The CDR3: CASSLSLGQGEQFF. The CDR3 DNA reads TGTGCCAGCAGTTTATCCTTAGGACAGGGCGAGCAGTTCTTC.

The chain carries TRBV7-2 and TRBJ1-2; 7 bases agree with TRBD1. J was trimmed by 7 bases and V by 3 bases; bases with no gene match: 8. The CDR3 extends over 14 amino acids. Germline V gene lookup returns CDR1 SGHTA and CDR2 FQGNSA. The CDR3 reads CASSFDRVVGGYTF. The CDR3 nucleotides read TGTGCCAGCAGCTTTGACAGGGTTGTCGGTGGCTACACCTTC.

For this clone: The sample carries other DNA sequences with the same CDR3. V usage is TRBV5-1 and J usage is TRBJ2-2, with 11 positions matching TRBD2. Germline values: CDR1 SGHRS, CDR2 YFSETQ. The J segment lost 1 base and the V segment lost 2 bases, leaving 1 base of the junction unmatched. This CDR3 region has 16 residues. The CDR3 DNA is TGCGCCAGCAGCTTCCTAGCGGGAGGGAACACCGGGGAGCTGTTTTTT. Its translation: CASSFLAGGNTGELFF.

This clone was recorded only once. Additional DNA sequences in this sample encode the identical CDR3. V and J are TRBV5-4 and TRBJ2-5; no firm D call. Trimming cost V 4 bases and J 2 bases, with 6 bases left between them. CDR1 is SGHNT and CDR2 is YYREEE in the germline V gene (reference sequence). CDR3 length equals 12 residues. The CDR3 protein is CASSRPQETQYF. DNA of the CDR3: TGTGCCAGCAGCCGCCCACAAGAGACCCAGTACTTC.

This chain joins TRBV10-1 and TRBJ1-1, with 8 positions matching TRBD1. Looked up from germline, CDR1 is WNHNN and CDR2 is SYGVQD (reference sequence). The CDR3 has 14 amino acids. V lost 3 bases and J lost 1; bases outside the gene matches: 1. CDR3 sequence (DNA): TGCGCCAGCAGTGAAGGACAGGGGAACACTGAAGCTTTCTTT. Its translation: CASSEGQGNTEAFF.

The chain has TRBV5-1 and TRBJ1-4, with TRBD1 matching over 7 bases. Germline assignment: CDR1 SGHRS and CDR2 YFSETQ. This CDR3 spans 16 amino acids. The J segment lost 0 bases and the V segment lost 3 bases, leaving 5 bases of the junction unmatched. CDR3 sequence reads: CASSSGQHATNEKLFF. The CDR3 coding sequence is TGCGCCAGCAGCTCGGGACAGCATGCAACTAATGAAAAACTGTTTTTT.

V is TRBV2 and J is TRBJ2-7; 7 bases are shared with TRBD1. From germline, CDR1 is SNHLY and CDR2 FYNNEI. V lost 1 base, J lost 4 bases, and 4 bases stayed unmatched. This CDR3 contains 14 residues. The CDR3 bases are TGTGCCAGCAGTGAAGGGAGACAGGGTTACGAGCAGTACTTC. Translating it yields CASSEGRQGYEQYF.

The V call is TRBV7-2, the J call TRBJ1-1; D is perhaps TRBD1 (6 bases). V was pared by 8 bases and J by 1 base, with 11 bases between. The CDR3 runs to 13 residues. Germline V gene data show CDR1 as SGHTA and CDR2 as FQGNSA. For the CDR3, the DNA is TGTGCCAGCCGGCGGGGGCAGAACACTGAAGCTTTCTTT. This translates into CASRRGQNTEAFF.

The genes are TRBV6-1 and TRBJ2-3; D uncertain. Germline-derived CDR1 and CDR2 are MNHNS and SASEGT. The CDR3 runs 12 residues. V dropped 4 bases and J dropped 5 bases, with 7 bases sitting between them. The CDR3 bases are TGTGCCAGCAGTGGCAGTGGAGATACGCAGTATTTT. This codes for CASSGSGDTQYF.

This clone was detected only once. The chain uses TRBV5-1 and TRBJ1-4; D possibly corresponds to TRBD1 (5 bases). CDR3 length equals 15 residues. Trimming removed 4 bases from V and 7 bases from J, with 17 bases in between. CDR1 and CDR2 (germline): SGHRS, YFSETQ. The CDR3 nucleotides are TGCGCCAGCAGCGGGGGTGAGGGACGAAGTGAAAAACTGTTTTTT. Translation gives CASSGGEGRSEKLFF.

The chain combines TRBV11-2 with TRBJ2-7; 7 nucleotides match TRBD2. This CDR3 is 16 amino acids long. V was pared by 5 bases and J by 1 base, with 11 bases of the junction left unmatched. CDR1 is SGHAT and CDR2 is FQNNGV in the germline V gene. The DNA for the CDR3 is TGTGCCAGCAGCCCGCTGGGGGGGAAGTCGTCCTACGAGCAGTACTTC. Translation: CASSPLGGKSSYEQYF.

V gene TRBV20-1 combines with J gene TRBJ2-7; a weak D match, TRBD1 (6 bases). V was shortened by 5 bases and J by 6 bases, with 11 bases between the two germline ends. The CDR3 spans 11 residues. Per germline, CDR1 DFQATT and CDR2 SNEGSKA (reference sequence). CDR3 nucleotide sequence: TGCAGTGCTTATCGGACAGCCGAGCAGTACTTC. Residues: CSAYRTAEQYF.

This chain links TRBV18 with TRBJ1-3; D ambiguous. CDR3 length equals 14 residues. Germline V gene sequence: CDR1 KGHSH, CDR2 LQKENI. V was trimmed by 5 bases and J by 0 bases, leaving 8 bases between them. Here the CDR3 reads CASSTESSGNTIYF. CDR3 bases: TGTGCCAGCTCAACGGAGAGCTCTGGAAACACCATATATTTT.

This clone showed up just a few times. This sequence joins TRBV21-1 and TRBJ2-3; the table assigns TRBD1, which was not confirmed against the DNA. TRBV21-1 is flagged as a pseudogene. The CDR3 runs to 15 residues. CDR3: CASSKEVTLTDTQYF. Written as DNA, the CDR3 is TGTGCCAGCAGCAAAGAGGTGACACTTACAGATACGCAGTATTTT.

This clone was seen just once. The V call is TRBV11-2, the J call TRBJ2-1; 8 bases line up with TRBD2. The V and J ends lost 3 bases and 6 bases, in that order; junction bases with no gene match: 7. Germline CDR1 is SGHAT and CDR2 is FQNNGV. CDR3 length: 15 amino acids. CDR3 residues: CASSFLAGIRNEQFF. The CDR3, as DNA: TGTGCCAGCAGCTTTTTAGCGGGAATTCGCAATGAGCAGTTCTTC. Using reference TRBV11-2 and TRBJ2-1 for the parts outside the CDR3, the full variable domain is EAGVAQSPRYKIIEKRQSVAFWCNPISGHATLYWYQQILGQGPKLLIQFQNNGVVDDSQLPKDRFSAERLKGVDSTLKIQPAKLEDSAVYLCASSFLAGIRNEQFFGPGTRLTVL.

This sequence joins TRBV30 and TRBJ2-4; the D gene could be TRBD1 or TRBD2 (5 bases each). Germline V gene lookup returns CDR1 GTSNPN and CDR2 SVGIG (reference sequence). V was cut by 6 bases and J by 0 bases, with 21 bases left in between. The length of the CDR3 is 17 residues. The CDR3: CACVVWDGGVAKNIQYF. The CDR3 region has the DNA TGTGCCTGCGTTGTTTGGGACGGTGGAGTAGCCAAAAACATTCAGTACTTC.

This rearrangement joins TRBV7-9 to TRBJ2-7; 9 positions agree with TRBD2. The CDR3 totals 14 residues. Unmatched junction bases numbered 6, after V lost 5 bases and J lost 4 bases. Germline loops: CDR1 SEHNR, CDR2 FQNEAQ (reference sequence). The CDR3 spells CASSPRTSVYEQYF. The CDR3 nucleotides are TGTGCCAGCAGCCCTCGGACTAGCGTGTACGAGCAGTACTTC.

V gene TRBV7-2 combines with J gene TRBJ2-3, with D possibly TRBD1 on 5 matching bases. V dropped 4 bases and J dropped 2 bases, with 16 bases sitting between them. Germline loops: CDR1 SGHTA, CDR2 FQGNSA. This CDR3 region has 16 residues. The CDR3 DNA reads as TGTGCCAGCAGCTCCCATAGGGGCGGATACACAGATACGCAGTATTTT. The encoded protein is CASSSHRGGYTDTQYF. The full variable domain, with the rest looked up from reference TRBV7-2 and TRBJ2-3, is GAGVSQSPSNKVTEKGKDVELRCDPISGHTALYWYRQSLGQGLEFLIYFQGNSAPDKSGLPSDRFSAERTGGSVSTLTIQRTQQEDSAVYLCASSSHRGGYTDTQYFGPGTRLTVL.

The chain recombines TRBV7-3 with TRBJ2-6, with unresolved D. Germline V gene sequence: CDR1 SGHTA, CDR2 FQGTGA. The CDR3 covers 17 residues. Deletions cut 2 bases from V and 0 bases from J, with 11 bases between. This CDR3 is CASSLGQPSSGANVLTF. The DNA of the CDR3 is TGTGCCAGCAGCTTAGGGCAGCCAAGCTCTGGGGCCAACGTCCTGACTTTC.

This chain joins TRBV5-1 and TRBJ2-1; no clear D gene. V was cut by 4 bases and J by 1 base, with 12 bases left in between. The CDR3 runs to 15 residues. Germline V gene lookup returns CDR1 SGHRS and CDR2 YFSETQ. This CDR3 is CASSGSSPSYNEQFF. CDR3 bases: TGCGCCAGCAGCGGGTCGTCTCCTTCCTACAATGAGCAGTTCTTC.

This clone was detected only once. CDR3 amino acids: CASSEAAGTEQYF. The CDR3 DNA is TGTGCCAGCAGTGAAGCAGCGGGAACCGAGCAGTACTTC. The chain has TRBV2 and TRBJ2-7; 7 nucleotides line up with TRBD2. After removal of 0 bases from V and 6 bases from J, the junction contained 2 bases not matched to a gene. The CDR3 covers 13 residues. Per germline, CDR1 SNHLY and CDR2 FYNNEI.

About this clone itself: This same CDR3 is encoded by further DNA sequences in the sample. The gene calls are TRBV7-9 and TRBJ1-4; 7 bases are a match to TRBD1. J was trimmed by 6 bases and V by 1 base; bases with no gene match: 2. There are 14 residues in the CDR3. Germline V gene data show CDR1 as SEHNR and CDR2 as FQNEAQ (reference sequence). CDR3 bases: TGTGCCAGCAGCTTAGGACAGGGCGATGAAAAACTGTTTTTT. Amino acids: CASSLGQGDEKLFF.

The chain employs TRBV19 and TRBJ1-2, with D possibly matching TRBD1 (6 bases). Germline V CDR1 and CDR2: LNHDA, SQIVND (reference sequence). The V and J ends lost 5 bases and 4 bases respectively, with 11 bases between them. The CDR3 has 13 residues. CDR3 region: CASSPRTVYGYTF. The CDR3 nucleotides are TGTGCCAGTAGTCCGAGGACAGTCTATGGCTACACCTTC.

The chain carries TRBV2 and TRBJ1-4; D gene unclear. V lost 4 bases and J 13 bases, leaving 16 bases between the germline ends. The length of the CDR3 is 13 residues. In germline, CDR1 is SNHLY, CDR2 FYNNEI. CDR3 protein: CASSGAGRESLFF. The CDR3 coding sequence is TGTGCCAGCAGTGGGGCTGGGCGGGAGTCACTGTTTTTT.

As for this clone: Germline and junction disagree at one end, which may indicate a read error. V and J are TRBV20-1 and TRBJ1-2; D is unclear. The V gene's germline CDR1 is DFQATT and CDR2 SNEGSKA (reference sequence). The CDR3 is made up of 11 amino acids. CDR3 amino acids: CSVRTLYGYTF. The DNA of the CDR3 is TGCAGTGTTAGAACCCTATATGGCTACACCTTC.

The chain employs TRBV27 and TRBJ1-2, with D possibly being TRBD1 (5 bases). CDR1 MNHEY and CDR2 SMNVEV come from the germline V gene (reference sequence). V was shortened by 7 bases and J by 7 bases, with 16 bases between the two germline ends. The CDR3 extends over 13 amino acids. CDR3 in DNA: TGTGCCAGCAAGGGGTCAGGTCCCCGTGGCTACACCTTC. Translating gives CASKGSGPRGYTF.

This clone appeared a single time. The DNA for the CDR3 is TGTGCCAGCAGCCGGCTAGCGGGAAACGGCGGGGAGCTGTTTTTT. This codes for CASSRLAGNGGELFF. The J gene is TRBJ2-2, the V gene TRBV7-2; 9 bases align to TRBD2. The germline V gene encodes CDR1 SGHTA and CDR2 FQGNSA. The V gene end was trimmed by 5 bases and the J gene end by 7 bases; junction bases not matched to a gene: 8. The CDR3 has 15 amino acids. The full variable domain, its missing parts supplied by reference TRBV7-2 and TRBJ2-2, is GAGVSQSPSNKVTEKGKDVELRCDPISGHTALYWYRQSLGQGLEFLIYFQGNSAPDKSGLPSDRFSAERTGGSVSTLTIQRTQQEDSAVYLCASSRLAGNGGELFFGEGSRLTVL.

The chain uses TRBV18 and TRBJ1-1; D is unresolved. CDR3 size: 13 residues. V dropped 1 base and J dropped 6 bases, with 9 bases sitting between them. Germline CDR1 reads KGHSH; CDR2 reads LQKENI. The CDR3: CASSPQGTAEAFF. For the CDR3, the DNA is TGTGCCAGCTCACCACAGGGTACGGCTGAAGCTTTCTTT.

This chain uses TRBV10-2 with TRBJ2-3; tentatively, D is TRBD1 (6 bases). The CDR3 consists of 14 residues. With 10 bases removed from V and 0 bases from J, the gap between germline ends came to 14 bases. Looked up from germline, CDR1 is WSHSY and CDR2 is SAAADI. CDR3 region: CATQTGISTDTQYF. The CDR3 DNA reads TGCGCCACCCAGACAGGTATTAGCACAGATACGCAGTATTTT.